These 20 T cell receptor beta chains share one sample of origin, sequenced in a study of T cell repertoires in cytomegalovirus infection (dated by TCRdb to 2018 to 2020). This sample was sequenced with an Illumina HiSeq 1500. TCRdb itself trimmed the public reads at Q25 with fastp, ran MiXCR and retained productive beta chains. Records with the same CDR3 protein are collapsed into one entry carrying the most frequent genes and DNA. This sample gives roughly 500,000 distinct CDR3 sequences in total; approximately 16% of them show up just once. About 24% of the sample goes to the ten largest clones. Specimen: CD8+ T cells from PBMCs. The receptors here all came from a human donor in good health (CMV status not recorded). Some clones in this sample may be carry-over from other donors' samples.

In this sample, this clonotype turned up many times. The genes are TRBV12-3 or TRBV12-4 and TRBJ2-5, with 9 bases identical to TRBD1. V was clipped by 5 bases and J by 3 bases; unmatched bases: 7. The CDR3 is made up of 15 amino acids. The CDR3 loop is CASSLGQGREETQYF. The CDR3, as DNA: TGTGCCAGCAGTCTAGGACAGGGGCGCGAAGAGACCCAGTACTTC.

This clonotype has ten or more counts. The CDR3 sequence: CASSPISSGVYNEQFF. The CDR3 coding sequence is TGTGCCAGCAGCCCGATTTCTAGCGGGGTCTACAATGAGCAGTTCTTC. The J gene is TRBJ2-1, the V gene TRBV7-9, with TRBD2 matching over 9 bases. The CDR3 has 16 amino acids. In germline, CDR1 is SEHNR, CDR2 FQNEAQ (reference sequence). V shed 5 bases and J 3 bases; nucleotides not matched to a gene: 8.

Note on this clonotype: Being one base from a much bigger clone, this may be a read error. The chain joins TRBV2 to TRBJ1-5; 11 nucleotides line up with TRBD1. The CDR3 totals 15 residues. Germline V gene sequence: CDR1 SNHLY, CDR2 FYNNEI. The CDR3, as DNA: TGTGCCAGCAGTGAGGGACAGGGGGGGGATCAGCTCCAGCATTTT. This gives the protein CASSEGQGGDQLQHF. The whole variable domain, remainder taken from reference TRBV2 and TRBJ1-5, is EPEVTQTPSHQVTQMGQEVILRCVPISNHLYFYWYRQILGQKVEFLVSFYNNEISEKSEIFDDQFSVERPDGSNFTLKIRSTKLEDSAMYFCASSEGQGGDQLQHFGDGTRLSIL.

The genes are TRBV15 and TRBJ2-2; 14 positions match TRBD2. Trimming cost V 7 bases and J 3 bases; bases outside gene matches: 4. This CDR3 is built from 16 residues. Germline CDR1 LNHNV, CDR2 YYDKDF (reference sequence). The CDR3 loop is CATMGLAGVDTGELFF. Here the CDR3 DNA reads TGTGCCACCATGGGACTAGCGGGGGTCGACACCGGGGAGCTGTTTTTT.

This clonotype was recorded a few times. This rearrangement joins TRBV20-1 to TRBJ1-1; possible D gene TRBD1, 6 bases. V lost 3 bases and J 4 bases, leaving 9 bases between the germline ends. The CDR3 loop spans 12 amino acids. Germline-derived CDR1 and CDR2 are DFQATT and SNEGSKA (reference sequence). The CDR3: CSASQGLTEAFF. The CDR3 DNA reads TGCAGTGCTAGTCAGGGGCTCACTGAAGCTTTCTTT.

The chain uses TRBV6-4 and TRBJ1-5, with unresolved D. Germline V gene lookup returns CDR1 MRHNA and CDR2 SNTAGT. Trimming pared 8 bases from V and 5 bases from J, leaving 16 bases between. The CDR3 is made up of 14 amino acids. As DNA, the CDR3 is TGTGCCAGCGGCATCTTAAAGGGCCATCAGCCCCAGCATTTT. Protein sequence: CASGILKGHQPQHF.

CDR3 sequence reads: CASNLGVNYNEQFF. The DNA of the CDR3 is TGTGCCAGCAACCTCGGGGTGAACTACAATGAGCAGTTCTTC. The chain employs TRBV7-2 and TRBJ2-1; D may be TRBD2 (5 bases). The CDR3 runs to 14 residues. Per the germline V gene, CDR1 is SGHTA and CDR2 is FQGNSA. The germline V and J ends were trimmed by 7 bases and 3 bases, with 13 bases remaining between them. Filled out from reference TRBV7-2 and TRBJ2-1, the complete variable domain reads GAGVSQSPSNKVTEKGKDVELRCDPISGHTALYWYRQSLGQGLEFLIYFQGNSAPDKSGLPSDRFSAERTGGSVSTLTIQRTQQEDSAVYLCASNLGVNYNEQFFGPGTRLTVL.

The sample holds a few counts of this clonotype. The chain employs TRBV29-1 and TRBJ2-7; 7 bases line up with TRBD2. Germline V gene data show CDR1 as SQVTM and CDR2 as ANQGSEA. Trimming cost V 5 bases and J 4 bases; bases outside gene matches: 8. The CDR3 runs to 13 residues. CDR3 coding DNA: TGCAGCGTTTTACGTGGGGGGGGTTACGAGCAGTACTTC. Its protein is CSVLRGGGYEQYF.

The sample holds many counts of this clonotype. This chain connects TRBV6-6 to TRBJ1-1; D uncertain. The CDR3 is 12 amino acids. The V gene lost 5 bases and the J gene lost 3 bases, with 7 bases spanning the gap. Germline V gene lookup returns CDR1 MNHNY and CDR2 SVGAGI (reference sequence). The CDR3 reads CASSPLDTEAFF. In DNA form, the CDR3 reads TGTGCCAGCAGTCCCCTGGACACTGAAGCTTTCTTT.

Worth noting for this clonotype: The final CDR3 position lacks the conserved phenylalanine or tryptophan, pointing to a likely read error. The chain recombines TRBV6-2 or TRBV6-3 with TRBJ2-6; D tentatively reads TRBD1 or TRBD2 (5 bases each). V was trimmed by 5 bases and J by 0 bases, leaving 11 bases between them. The V gene's germline CDR1 is MNHEY and CDR2 SVGEGT. The CDR3 length is 16 residues. This CDR3 is CASSKGPTSGANVLTL. CDR3 DNA sequence: TGTGCCAGCAGTAAGGGACCTACCTCTGGGGCCAACGTCCTGACTTTA.

The V call is TRBV4-1, the J call TRBJ1-6; D is unclear. The germline gives CDR1 MGHRA, CDR2 YSYEKL. The CDR3 runs to 15 residues. V dropped 0 bases and J dropped 10 bases, with 13 bases sitting between them. The CDR3 DNA follows: TGCGCCAGCAGCCAAGATTTCCGGAGCAAATCACCCCTCCACTTT. It specifies CASSQDFRSKSPLHF.

Many counts were recorded for this clonotype. The V gene is TRBV28, the J gene TRBJ2-1, with D perhaps TRBD2 (6 bases). V lost 5 bases and J lost 0, with 11 bases in between. Germline CDR1 reads MDHEN; CDR2 reads SYDVKM. The CDR3 totals 15 residues. CDR3 in DNA: TGTGCCAGCAGTCCGGACGGGAGCTCCTACAATGAGCAGTTCTTC. Encoded protein: CASSPDGSSYNEQFF.

This clonotype came up a few times. The CDR3 sequence is CAWTFGTYEQYF. CDR3 in DNA: TGTGCCTGGACATTCGGCACCTACGAGCAGTACTTC. The V call is TRBV30, the J call TRBJ2-7; D ambiguous. Germline V gene lookup returns CDR1 GTSNPN and CDR2 SVGIG (reference sequence). The CDR3 runs to 12 residues. V was shortened by 4 bases and J by 2 bases, with 9 bases between the two germline ends.

At least ten counts were recorded for this clonotype. This chain connects TRBV12-5 to TRBJ2-1; 11 positions agree with TRBD2. J lost 5 bases, V lost 4 bases, and 7 bases had no gene match. The length of the CDR3 is 16 residues. The germline V gene encodes CDR1 LGHNT and CDR2 FRNRAP. The CDR3 loop is CASGSLIAGGDNEQFF. CDR3 bases: TGTGCTAGTGGTTCGTTGATAGCGGGAGGGGACAATGAGCAGTTCTTC. Together with reference TRBV12-5 and TRBJ2-1, the CDR3 gives the full variable domain: DARVTQTPRHKVTEMGQEVTMRCQPILGHNTVFWYRQTMMQGLELLAYFRNRAPLDDSGMPKDRFSAEMPDATLATLKIQPSEPRDSAVYFCASGSLIAGGDNEQFFGPGTRLTVL.

This clonotype was found once. A much larger clone lies one base from this, so it may be a read error. This CDR3 fails to terminate in the conserved phenylalanine or tryptophan, so it likely reflects a read error. The chain recombines TRBV7-6 with TRBJ2-7; tentatively, D is TRBD2 (5 bases). CDR3 size: 15 residues. V gave up 1 base and J gave up 3 bases, with 13 bases separating them. The germline CDR1 and CDR2 sequences are SGHVS and FNYEAQ. DNA of the CDR3: TGTGCCAGCAGCTTAGTAGCGCGTCCGTTCTACGAGCAGTACTTA. This encodes CASSLVARPFYEQYL.

This clonotype was observed many times. The chain links TRBV11-2 to TRBJ2-7; D unclear. Germline lookup yields CDR1 SGHAT and CDR2 FQNNGV. The CDR3 length is 14 residues. The V end was cut by 1 base, the J end by 0 bases, with 7 bases between. The CDR3 spells CASSLGPASYEQYF. In DNA, the CDR3 is TGTGCCAGCAGCTTAGGGCCAGCCTCCTACGAGCAGTACTTC.

The chain recombines TRBV5-4 with TRBJ2-5; maybe TRBD1 (6 bases). The CDR3 is 15 residues long. Germline lookup yields CDR1 SGHNT and CDR2 YYREEE (reference sequence). V was cut by 6 bases and J by 1 base, with 16 bases left in between. The CDR3 reads CASKNWTVSQETQYF. CDR3 sequence (DNA): TGTGCCAGCAAGAATTGGACAGTGAGCCAAGAGACCCAGTACTTC.

J is TRBJ2-1 and V is TRBV27; a weak D match, TRBD2 (5 bases). From germline, CDR1 is MNHEY and CDR2 SMNVEV (reference sequence). This CDR3 region has 11 residues. Trimming removed 4 bases from V and 10 bases from J, with 8 bases in between. The CDR3: CASSWGVEQFF. In DNA, the CDR3 is TGTGCCAGCAGTTGGGGAGTGGAGCAGTTCTTC.

The chain joins TRBV4-1 to TRBJ2-1; no reliable D call. The CDR3 covers 13 residues. The germline gives CDR1 MGHRA, CDR2 YSYEKL. V lost 1 base and J 7 bases, leaving 8 bases between the germline ends. The CDR3 loop reads CASSQAAVNEQFF. The DNA for the CDR3 is TGCGCCAGCAGCCAAGCCGCGGTGAATGAGCAGTTCTTC.

The chain links TRBV12-3 or TRBV12-4 to TRBJ1-1, with D unresolved. Trimming pared 2 bases from V and 1 base from J, leaving 8 bases between. The CDR3 runs to 14 residues. The DNA for the CDR3 is TGTGCCAGCAGTTTAAGCGGAACGAACACTGAAGCTTTCTTT. Protein: CASSLSGTNTEAFF.